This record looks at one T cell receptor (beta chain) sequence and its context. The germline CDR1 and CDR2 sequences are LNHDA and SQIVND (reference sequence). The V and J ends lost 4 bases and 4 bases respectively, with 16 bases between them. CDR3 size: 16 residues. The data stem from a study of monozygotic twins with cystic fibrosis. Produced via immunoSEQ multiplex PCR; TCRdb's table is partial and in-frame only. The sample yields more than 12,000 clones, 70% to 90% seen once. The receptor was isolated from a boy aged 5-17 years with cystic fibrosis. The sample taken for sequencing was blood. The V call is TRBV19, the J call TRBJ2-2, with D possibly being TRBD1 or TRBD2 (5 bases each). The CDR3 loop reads CASSSLSGTLTGELFF. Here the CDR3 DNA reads TGTGCCAGTAGTAGCCTTTCCGGGACCCTCACCGGGGAGCTGTTTTTT. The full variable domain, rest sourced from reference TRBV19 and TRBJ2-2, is DGGITQSPKYLFRKEGQNVTLSCEQNLNHDAMYWYRQDPGQGLRLIYYSQIVNDFQKGDIAEGYSVSREKKESFPLTVTSAQKNPTAFYLCASSSLSGTLTGELFFGEGSRLTVL.